One sample yielded the 10 T cell receptor beta chains listed below, sequenced in a study of shared clonotypes between healthy human individuals. Sequencing was performed with immunoSEQ multiplex PCR; in TCRdb, only in-frame clones are kept and a portion is missing. The sample shows 2.5 million or so clones, just over 90% of them seen only once. The sequenced sample consisted of naive CD4+ T cells sorted from blood. Regarding subset: CD45RA+ positively selected. These receptors originate from a young man in good health.

This clone was observed once. The gene calls are TRBV28 and TRBJ2-7; D could derive from TRBD1 or TRBD2 (5 bases each). The germline V gene has CDR1 MDHEN and CDR2 SYDVKM. The CDR3 contains 18 residues. V lost 5 bases and J 3 bases, leaving 26 bases between the germline ends. For the CDR3, the DNA is TGTGCCAGCAGTCCCTCCCGAGGCAGGGTAGAGAGGGGCTACGAGCAGTACTTC. Protein sequence: CASSPSRGRVERGYEQYF.

The rearrangement links TRBV6-4 to TRBJ1-4; TRBD1 is a possible D gene (6 bases). V lost 4 bases and J lost 5, with 14 bases in between. The germline V gene has CDR1 MRHNA and CDR2 SNTAGT. CDR3 length equals 15 residues. The CDR3 reads CASSATGTKNEKLFF. Here the CDR3 DNA reads TGTGCCAGCAGTGCCACAGGGACCAAGAATGAAAAACTGTTTTTT.

The genes are TRBV4-3 and TRBJ2-1; 10 bases fit TRBD2. The CDR3 is 16 amino acids. V shed 0 bases and J 5 bases; nucleotides not matched to a gene: 4. Germline V CDR1 and CDR2: LGHNA, YSLEER. The CDR3 bases are TGCGCCAGCAGCCAAGACGGGGGACTAGCGCACAATGAGCAGTTCTTC. It specifies CASSQDGGLAHNEQFF.

The genes are TRBV19 and TRBJ2-7, with a possible D match to TRBD1 (6 bases). Germline CDR1 reads LNHDA; CDR2 reads SQIVND (reference sequence). CDR3 length: 16 amino acids. V was pared by 2 bases and J by 3 bases, with 17 bases between. This chain's CDR3 is CASSIRDTHKFYEQYF. DNA of the CDR3: TGTGCCAGTAGTATACGGGACACGCACAAATTCTACGAGCAGTACTTC.

The chain recombines TRBV5-6 with TRBJ2-7, with TRBD2 matching 7 bases. Germline V gene sequence: CDR1 SGHDT, CDR2 YYEEEE. The V segment lost 4 bases and the J segment 0 bases; nucleotides outside the gene matches: 10. CDR3 length: 16 amino acids. The CDR3 DNA reads as TGTGCCAGCAGCCACCGTAGTACGGGGGGCTCCTACGAGCAGTACTTC. It yields the protein CASSHRSTGGSYEQYF. Full variable domain (remainder filled in from reference TRBV5-6 and TRBJ2-7): DAGVTQSPTHLIKTRGQQVTLRCSPKSGHDTVSWYQQALGQGPQFIFQYYEEEERQRGNFPDRFSGHQFPNYSSELNVNALLLGDSALYLCASSHRSTGGSYEQYFGPGTRLTVT.

The V and J genes are TRBV10-1 and TRBJ2-2; D gene unclear. Germline V gene sequence: CDR1 WNHNN, CDR2 SYGVQD (reference sequence). V gave up 8 bases and J gave up 1 base, with 11 bases separating them. The CDR3 runs to 14 residues. Written as DNA, the CDR3 is TGCGCCAGCCCGGAAATTGGGAACACCGGGGAGCTGTTTTTT. Translation gives CASPEIGNTGELFF.

The gene calls are TRBV7-9 and TRBJ2-2; D may be TRBD1 (5 bases). Looked up from germline, CDR1 is SEHNR and CDR2 is FQNEAQ (reference sequence). With 3 bases removed from V and 7 bases from J, the gap between germline ends came to 15 bases. There are 15 residues in the CDR3. CDR3 DNA: TGTGCCAGCAGCTTGGACCTTCAGGGTTACGGGGAGCTGTTTTTT. This codes for CASSLDLQGYGELFF.

Remarks on this clone: This sample also contains other DNA sequences that code for the same CDR3. The chain is built from TRBV6-5 and TRBJ2-7; tentative D call: TRBD2 (6 bases). This CDR3 spans 12 amino acids. Trimming cost V 6 bases and J 6 bases, with 12 bases left between them. CDR1 and CDR2 (germline): MNHEY, SVGAGI. For the CDR3, the DNA is TGTGCCAGCAGGCAGAAAGCGGGCGAGCAGTACTTC. The encoded protein is CASRQKAGEQYF.

The V and J genes are TRBV21-1 and TRBJ2-7; TRBD1, as called in the table, went unchecked against the DNA. TRBV21-1 is deemed a pseudogene. This CDR3 has 18 amino acids. In DNA, the CDR3 is TGTGCCAGCAGCGTGGGACAGGGTTTCTGGCGGGGACTCTACGAGCAGTACTTC. Amino acid sequence: CASSVGQGFWRGLYEQYF.

The V call is TRBV6-5, the J call TRBJ1-3; D not resolved. Germline V gene lookup returns CDR1 MNHEY and CDR2 SVGAGI. The CDR3 length is 13 residues. V gave up 2 bases and J gave up 4 bases, with 6 bases separating them. The CDR3 here is CASSYVLGNTIYF. CDR3 DNA: TGTGCCAGCAGTTACGTACTGGGAAACACCATATATTTT.